The T cell receptor beta chain described here comes from a study of blood T cell repertoires in COVID-19. V was cut by 4 bases and J by 2 bases, with 8 bases left in between. CDR3 size: 14 residues. CDR1 SEHNR and CDR2 FQNEAQ come from the germline V gene (reference sequence). Data came from immunoSEQ multiplex PCR; TCRdb stores just in-frame clones and leaves some out. There are approximately 100,000 clones in the sample; around 91% occur only once, and 32% lies in the top ten. This clonotype originated in a woman older than 75 with acute or convalescent COVID-19. V and J are TRBV7-9 and TRBJ2-2; unclear D gene. Material: peripheral blood. The CDR3 here is CASSYGGNTGELFF. The CDR3 DNA is TGTGCCAGCAGCTATGGCGGCAACACCGGGGAGCTGTTTTTT.